This T cell receptor (beta chain) was identified during a study of T cell repertoires in cytomegalovirus infection. Study-wide background: Both CMV infection and a matching HLA type were indicated by public TCR beta signatures. Overall study findings and caveats: Clonotype analysis showed dominance of the ex vivo response by HLA-C-restricted CMV-specific TCR beta clonotypes.

TCRdb ran MiXCR on the reads and lists one entry per CDR3 protein. The data show around 200,000 distinct CDR3 sequences, about a sixth seen once. This clonotype appeared a few times. The target antigen is unknown. This TCR derives from a human donor in good health (CMV status not recorded). Some clones in this sample may be carry-over from other donors' samples. Sequenced material: CD8+ T cells from PBMCs.

The CDR3 region has the DNA TGTGCCAGCAGGGAATTTCTACCGGGACCCCGCGCCTACGAGCAGTACTTC. Protein product: CASREFLPGPRAYEQYF. The chain carries TRBV6-2 or TRBV6-3 and TRBJ2-7; tentatively, D is TRBD1 or TRBD2 (5 bases each). This CDR3 spans 17 amino acids. Germline V gene sequence: CDR1 MNHEY, CDR2 SVGEGT. The V end lost 6 bases, the J end lost 2 bases, and 23 bases lay between the germline ends.